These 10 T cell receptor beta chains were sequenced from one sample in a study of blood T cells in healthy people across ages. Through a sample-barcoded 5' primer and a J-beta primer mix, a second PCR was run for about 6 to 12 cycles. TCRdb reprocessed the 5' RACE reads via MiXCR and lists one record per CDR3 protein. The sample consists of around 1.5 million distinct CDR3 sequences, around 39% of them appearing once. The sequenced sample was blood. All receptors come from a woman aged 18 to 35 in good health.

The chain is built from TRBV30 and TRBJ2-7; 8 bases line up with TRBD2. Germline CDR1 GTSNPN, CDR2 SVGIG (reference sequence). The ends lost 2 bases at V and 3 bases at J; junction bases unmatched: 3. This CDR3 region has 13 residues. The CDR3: CAWSNRGGYEQYF. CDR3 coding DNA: TGTGCCTGGAGTAACCGGGGGGGCTACGAGCAGTACTTC.

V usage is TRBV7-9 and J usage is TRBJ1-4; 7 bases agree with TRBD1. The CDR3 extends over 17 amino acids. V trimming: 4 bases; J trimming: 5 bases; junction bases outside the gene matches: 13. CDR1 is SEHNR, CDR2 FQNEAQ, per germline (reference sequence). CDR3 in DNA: TGTGCCAGCAGCTGGGGGACAGACCGATTCCGAAATGAAAAACTGTTTTTT. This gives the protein CASSWGTDRFRNEKLFF.

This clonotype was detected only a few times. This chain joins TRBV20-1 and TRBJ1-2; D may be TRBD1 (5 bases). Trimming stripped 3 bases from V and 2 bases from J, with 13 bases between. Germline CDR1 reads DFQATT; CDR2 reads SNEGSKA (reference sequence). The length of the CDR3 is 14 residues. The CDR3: CSASLTGSNYGYTF. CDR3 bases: TGCAGTGCTAGTTTAACAGGTTCGAACTATGGCTACACCTTC.

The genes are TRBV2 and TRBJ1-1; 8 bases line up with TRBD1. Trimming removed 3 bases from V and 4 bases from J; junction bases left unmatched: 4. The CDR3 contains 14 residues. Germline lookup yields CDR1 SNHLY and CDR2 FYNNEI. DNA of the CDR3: TGTGCCAGCAGTGACCGGACAGGGTCCACTGAAGCTTTCTTT. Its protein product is CASSDRTGSTEAFF. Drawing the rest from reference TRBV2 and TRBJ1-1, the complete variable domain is EPEVTQTPSHQVTQMGQEVILRCVPISNHLYFYWYRQILGQKVEFLVSFYNNEISEKSEIFDDQFSVERPDGSNFTLKIRSTKLEDSAMYFCASSDRTGSTEAFFGQGTRLTVV.

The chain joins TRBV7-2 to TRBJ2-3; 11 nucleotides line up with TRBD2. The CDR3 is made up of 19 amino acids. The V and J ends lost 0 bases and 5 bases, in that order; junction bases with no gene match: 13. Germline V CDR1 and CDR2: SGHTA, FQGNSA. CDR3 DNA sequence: TGTGCCAGCAGCTTAGCTCCCACATCAACTAGCGGGAGAGGAGATACGCAGTATTTT. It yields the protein CASSLAPTSTSGRGDTQYF.

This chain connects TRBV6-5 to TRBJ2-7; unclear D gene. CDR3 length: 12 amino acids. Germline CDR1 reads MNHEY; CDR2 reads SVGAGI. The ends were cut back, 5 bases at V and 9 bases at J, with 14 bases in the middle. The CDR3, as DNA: TGTGCCAGCAGTCGCCTGGACCATACGCAGTACTTC. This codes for CASSRLDHTQYF.

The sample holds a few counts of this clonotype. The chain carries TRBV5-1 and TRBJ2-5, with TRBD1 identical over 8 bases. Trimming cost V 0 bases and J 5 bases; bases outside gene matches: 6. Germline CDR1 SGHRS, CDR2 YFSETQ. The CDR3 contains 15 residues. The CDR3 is CASSLGQGAAETQYF. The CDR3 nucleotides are TGCGCCAGCAGCTTGGGGCAGGGGGCTGCCGAGACCCAGTACTTC.

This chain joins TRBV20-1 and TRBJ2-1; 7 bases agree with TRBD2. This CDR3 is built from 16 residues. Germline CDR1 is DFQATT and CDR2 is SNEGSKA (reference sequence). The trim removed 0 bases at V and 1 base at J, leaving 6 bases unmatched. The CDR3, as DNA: TGCAGTGCTAGAGATCTCCTAGCGGCGTCCTACAATGAGCAGTTCTTC. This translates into CSARDLLAASYNEQFF.

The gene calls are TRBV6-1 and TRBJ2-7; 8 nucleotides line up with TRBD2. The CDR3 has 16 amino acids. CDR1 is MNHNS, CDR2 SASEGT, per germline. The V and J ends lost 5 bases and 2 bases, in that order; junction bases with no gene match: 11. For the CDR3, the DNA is TGTGCCAGCAGTCATCTAACGGGACTAGGGGCCTACGAGCAGTACTTC. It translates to CASSHLTGLGAYEQYF.

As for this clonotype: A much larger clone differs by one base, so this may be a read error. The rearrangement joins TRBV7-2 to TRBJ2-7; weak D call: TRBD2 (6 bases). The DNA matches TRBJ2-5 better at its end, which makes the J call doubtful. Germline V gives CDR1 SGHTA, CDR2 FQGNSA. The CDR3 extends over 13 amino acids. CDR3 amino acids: CASVGLPKETQYF. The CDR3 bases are TGTGCCAGCGTGGGACTCCCGAAGGAGACCCAGTACTTC.